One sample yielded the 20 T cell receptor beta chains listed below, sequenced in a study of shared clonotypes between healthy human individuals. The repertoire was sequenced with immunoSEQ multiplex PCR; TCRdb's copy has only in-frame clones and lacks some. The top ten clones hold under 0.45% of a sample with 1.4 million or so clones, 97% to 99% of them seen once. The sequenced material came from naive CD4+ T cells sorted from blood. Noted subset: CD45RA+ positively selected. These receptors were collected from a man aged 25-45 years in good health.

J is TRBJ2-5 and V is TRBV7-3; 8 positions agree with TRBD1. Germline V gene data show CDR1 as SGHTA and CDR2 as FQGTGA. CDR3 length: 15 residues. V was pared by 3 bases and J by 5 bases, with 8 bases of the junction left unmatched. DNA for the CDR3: TGTGCCAGCAGCTTGGAGGCAGGGGGCTTGGAGACCCAGTACTTC. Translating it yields CASSLEAGGLETQYF. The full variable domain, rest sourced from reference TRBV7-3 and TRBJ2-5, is GAGVSQTPSNKVTEKGKYVELRCDPISGHTALYWYRQSLGQGPEFLIYFQGTGAADDSGLPNDRFFAVRPEGSVSTLKIQRTERGDSAVYLCASSLEAGGLETQYFGPGTRLLVL.

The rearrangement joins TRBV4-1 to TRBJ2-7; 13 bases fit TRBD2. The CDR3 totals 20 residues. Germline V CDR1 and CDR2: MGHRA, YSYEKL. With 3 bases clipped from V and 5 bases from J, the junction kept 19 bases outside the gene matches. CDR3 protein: CASSQDPGTGGLAGWNEQYF. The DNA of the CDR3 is TGCGCCAGCAGCCAGGACCCCGGGACAGGGGGACTAGCGGGATGGAACGAGCAGTACTTC.

The CDR3, as DNA: TGTGCCAGCAGTCCAACTCCGACTCGGGTTAATGAAAAACTGTTTTTT. Its translation is CASSPTPTRVNEKLFF. J is TRBJ1-4 and V is TRBV5-5; the D is unclear. Trimming shortened V by 5 bases and J by 4 bases, and 18 bases separated the two germline ends. Germline V CDR1 and CDR2: SGHKS, YYEKEE (reference sequence). The CDR3 covers 16 residues. The full variable domain, with the rest looked up from reference TRBV5-5 and TRBJ1-4, is DAGVTQSPTHLIKTRGQQVTLRCSPISGHKSVSWYQQVLGQGPQFIFQYYEKEERGRGNFPDRFSARQFPNYSSELNVNALLLGDSALYLCASSPTPTRVNEKLFFGSGTQLSVL.

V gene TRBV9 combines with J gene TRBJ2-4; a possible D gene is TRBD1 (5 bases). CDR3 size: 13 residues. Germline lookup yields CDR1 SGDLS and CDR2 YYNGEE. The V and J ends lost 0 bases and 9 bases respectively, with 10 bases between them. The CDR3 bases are TGTGCCAGCAGCGTAGAGCAGGGAACCATTCAGTACTTC. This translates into CASSVEQGTIQYF. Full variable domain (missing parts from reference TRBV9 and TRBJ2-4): DSGVTQTPKHLITATGQRVTLRCSPRSGDLSVYWYQQSLDQGLQFLIQYYNGEERAKGNILERFSAQQFPDLHSELNLSSLELGDSALYFCASSVEQGTIQYFGAGTRLSVL.

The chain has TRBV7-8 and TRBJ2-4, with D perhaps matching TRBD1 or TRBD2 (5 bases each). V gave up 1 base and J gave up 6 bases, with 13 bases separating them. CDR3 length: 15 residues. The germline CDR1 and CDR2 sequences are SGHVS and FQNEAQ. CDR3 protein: CASSLVLGERNIQYF. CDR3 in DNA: TGTGCCAGCAGCTTAGTCTTGGGGGAGAGAAACATTCAGTACTTC.

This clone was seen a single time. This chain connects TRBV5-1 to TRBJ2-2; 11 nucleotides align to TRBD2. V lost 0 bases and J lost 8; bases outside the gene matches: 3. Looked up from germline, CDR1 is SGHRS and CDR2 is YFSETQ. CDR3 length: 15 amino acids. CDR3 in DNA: TGCGCCAGCAGCTTGGTCCTAGCGGGAGGTGGGGAGCTGTTTTTT. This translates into CASSLVLAGGGELFF.

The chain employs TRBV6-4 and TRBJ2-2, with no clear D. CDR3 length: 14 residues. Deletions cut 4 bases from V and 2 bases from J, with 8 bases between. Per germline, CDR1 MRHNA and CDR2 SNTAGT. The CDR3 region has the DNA TGTGCCAGCAGTGTGGGATTCAACACCGGGGAGCTGTTTTTT. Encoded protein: CASSVGFNTGELFF.

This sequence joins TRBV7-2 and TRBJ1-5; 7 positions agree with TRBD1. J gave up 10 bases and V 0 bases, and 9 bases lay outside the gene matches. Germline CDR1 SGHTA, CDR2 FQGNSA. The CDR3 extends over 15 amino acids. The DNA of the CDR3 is TGTGCCAGCAGCTTAGCTATTTGGGACAGACGCCCCCAGCATTTT. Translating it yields CASSLAIWDRRPQHF.

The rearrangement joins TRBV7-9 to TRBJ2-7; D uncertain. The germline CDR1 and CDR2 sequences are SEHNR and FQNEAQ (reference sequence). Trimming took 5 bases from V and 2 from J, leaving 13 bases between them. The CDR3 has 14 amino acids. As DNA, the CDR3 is TGTGCCAGCAGCCTGACGGACGGGCCCTACGAGCAGTACTTC. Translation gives CASSLTDGPYEQYF. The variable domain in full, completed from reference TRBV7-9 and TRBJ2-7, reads DTGVSQNPRHKITKRGQNVTFRCDPISEHNRLYWYRQTLGQGPEFLTYFQNEAQLEKSRLLSDRFSAERPKGSFSTLEIQRTEQGDSAMYLCASSLTDGPYEQYFGPGTRLTVT.

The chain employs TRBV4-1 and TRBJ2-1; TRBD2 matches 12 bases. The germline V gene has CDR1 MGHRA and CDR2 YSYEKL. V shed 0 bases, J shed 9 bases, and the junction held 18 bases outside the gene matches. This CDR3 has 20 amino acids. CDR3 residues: CASSQERLAGGRPSNGEQFF. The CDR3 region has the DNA TGCGCCAGCAGCCAAGAAAGGCTAGCGGGAGGGCGACCTTCCAATGGTGAGCAGTTCTTC.

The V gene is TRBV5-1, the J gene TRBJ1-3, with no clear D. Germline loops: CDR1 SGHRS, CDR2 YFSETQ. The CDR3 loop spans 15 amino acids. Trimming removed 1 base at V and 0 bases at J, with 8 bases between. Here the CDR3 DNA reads TGCGCCAGCAGCTTGATCCCGGGCTCTGGAAACACCATATATTTT. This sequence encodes CASSLIPGSGNTIYF.

CDR3 protein: CASSPRGALYNEQFF. CDR3 DNA: TGTGCCAGCAGCCCCAGAGGAGCGCTATACAATGAGCAGTTCTTC. The chain employs TRBV6-1 and TRBJ2-1; D ambiguous. Trimming took 6 bases from V and 4 from J, leaving 16 bases between them. Germline CDR1 is MNHNS and CDR2 is SASEGT. The CDR3 length is 15 residues.

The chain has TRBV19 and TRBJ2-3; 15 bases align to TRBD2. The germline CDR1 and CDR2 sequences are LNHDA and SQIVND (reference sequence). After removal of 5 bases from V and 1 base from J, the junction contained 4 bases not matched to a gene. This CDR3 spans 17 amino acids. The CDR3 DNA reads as TGTGCCAGTAGTGCCGGACTAGCGGGAGGGGGCACAGATACGCAGTATTTT. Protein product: CASSAGLAGGGTDTQYF.

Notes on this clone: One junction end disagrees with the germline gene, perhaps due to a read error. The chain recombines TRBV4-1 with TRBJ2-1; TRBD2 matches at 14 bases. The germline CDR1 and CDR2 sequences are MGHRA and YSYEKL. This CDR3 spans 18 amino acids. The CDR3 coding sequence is TGCGCCAGCAGACAAGTCGGAAGGGGACTAGCGGGAGTAGTTGAGCAGTTCTTC. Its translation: CASRQVGRGLAGVVEQFF.

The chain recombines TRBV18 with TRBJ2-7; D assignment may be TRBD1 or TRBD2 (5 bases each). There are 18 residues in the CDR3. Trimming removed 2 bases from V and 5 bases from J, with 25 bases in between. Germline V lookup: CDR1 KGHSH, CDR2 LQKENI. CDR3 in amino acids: CASSPNAPGPLLMNEQYF. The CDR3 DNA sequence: TGTGCCAGCTCACCAAACGCCCCGGGACCTCTTTTAATGAACGAGCAGTACTTC.

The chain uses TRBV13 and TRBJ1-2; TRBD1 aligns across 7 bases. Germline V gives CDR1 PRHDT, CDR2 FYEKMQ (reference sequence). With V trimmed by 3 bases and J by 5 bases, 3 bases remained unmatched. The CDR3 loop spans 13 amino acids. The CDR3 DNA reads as TGTGCCAGCAGCTTCGACAGGGCTTATGGCTACACCTTC. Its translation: CASSFDRAYGYTF.

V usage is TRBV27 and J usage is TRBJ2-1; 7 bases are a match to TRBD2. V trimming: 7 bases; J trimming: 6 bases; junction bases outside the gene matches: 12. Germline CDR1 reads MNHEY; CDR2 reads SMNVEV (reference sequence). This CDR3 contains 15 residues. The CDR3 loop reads CASNSGGGLGNEQFF. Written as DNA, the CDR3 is TGTGCCAGCAACTCGGGGGGTGGACTCGGCAATGAGCAGTTCTTC.

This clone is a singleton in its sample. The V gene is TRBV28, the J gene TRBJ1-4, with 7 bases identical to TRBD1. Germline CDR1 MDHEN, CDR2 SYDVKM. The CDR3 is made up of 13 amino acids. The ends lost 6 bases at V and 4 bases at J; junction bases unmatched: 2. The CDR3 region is CASRRQGNEKLFF. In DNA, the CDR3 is TGTGCCAGCAGGCGACAGGGTAATGAAAAACTGTTTTTT.

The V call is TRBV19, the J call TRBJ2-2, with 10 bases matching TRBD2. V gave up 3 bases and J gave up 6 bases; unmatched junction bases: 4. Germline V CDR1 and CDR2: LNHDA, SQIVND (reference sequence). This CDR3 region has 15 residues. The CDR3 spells CASSMSGRASGELFF. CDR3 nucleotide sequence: TGTGCCAGTAGTATGAGCGGGAGGGCGTCCGGGGAGCTGTTTTTT.

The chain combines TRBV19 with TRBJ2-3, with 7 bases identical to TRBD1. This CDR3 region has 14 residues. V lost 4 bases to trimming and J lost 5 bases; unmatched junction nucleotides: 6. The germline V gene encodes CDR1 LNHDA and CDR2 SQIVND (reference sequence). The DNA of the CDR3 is TGTGCCAGTAGTACGACAGGGTGGAAAGATACGCAGTATTTT. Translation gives CASSTTGWKDTQYF.